The 23 T cell receptor beta chains below come from one sample, sequenced in a study of CXCR3-negative and CXCR3-positive naive CD8 T cells. Study results and limitations: A higher hydrophobicity marked the TRB CDR3s of CXCR3-positive naive cells versus CXCR3-negative naive cells.

The libraries of TRB cDNA were constructed through 5' RACE using UMI labels. TCRdb reprocessed the 5' RACE reads, keeping one entry per CDR3 protein, no DNA. The table gives 150,000 to 170,000 distinct CDR3 sequences; the top ten clones make up less than 0.55% of it. These TCRs' antigens remain unknown. Material for sequencing was naive CXCR3+ CD8+ T cells from blood. Specified subset: CD45RO-CCR7+CD27+CD95- naive CD8+ T cells expressing CXCR3 (TNR3+). All receptors come from a human donor in good health. Some clones in this sample may be carry-over from other donors' samples.

The chain is built from TRBV20-1 and TRBJ1-1. CDR1 DFQATT and CDR2 SNEGSKA come from the germline V gene (reference sequence). The CDR3 runs 14 residues. CDR3 residues: CSARDREGNTEAFF.

This rearrangement joins TRBV20-1 to TRBJ1-5. Germline lookup yields CDR1 DFQATT and CDR2 SNEGSKA (reference sequence). The CDR3 length is 14 residues. This CDR3 is CSARESGTNQPQHF.

The chain employs TRBV5-5 and TRBJ1-2; lacking DNA, the TRBD1 call made by TCRdb goes unchecked. This CDR3 is 18 amino acids long. In germline, CDR1 is SGHKS, CDR2 YYEKEE (reference sequence). Here the CDR3 reads CASSPGQGREVLLTGYTF.

This rearrangement joins TRBV27 to TRBJ2-1; with no DNA, the TCRdb D assignment of TRBD1 cannot be verified. The V gene's germline CDR1 is MNHEY and CDR2 SMNVEV (reference sequence). The CDR3 has 17 residues. CDR3: CASSPQGGGRSVNEQFF.

The gene calls are TRBV29-1 and TRBJ2-2; the D call from TCRdb, TRBD1, cannot be confirmed without DNA. CDR3 size: 15 residues. Per germline, CDR1 SQVTM and CDR2 ANQGSEA. CDR3 sequence: CSVVPFGGSTGELFF.

The gene calls are TRBV5-1 and TRBJ2-1; as DNA is missing, the TRBD1 call by TCRdb cannot be tested. Germline CDR1 is SGHRS and CDR2 is YFSETQ. This CDR3 comprises 15 residues. The CDR3 here is CASVEGTAYLNEQFF. Combining the CDR3 with reference TRBV5-1 and TRBJ2-1 gives the whole variable domain KAGVTQTPRYLIKTRGQQVTLSCSPISGHRSVSWYQQTPGQGLQFLFEYFSETQRNKGNFPGRFSGRQFSNSRSEMNVSTLELGDSALYLCASVEGTAYLNEQFFGPGTRLTVL.

The rearrangement joins TRBV29-1 to TRBJ2-1; TCRdb selects TRBD1, and the lack of DNA leaves this call unchecked. This CDR3 region has 13 residues. The V gene's germline CDR1 is SQVTM and CDR2 ANQGSEA. CDR3 region: CSVDSRGLNEQFF.

The rearrangement joins TRBV6-5 to TRBJ2-2; TCRdb reports TRBD1, a call that lacks DNA to check it against. Germline loops: CDR1 MNHEY, CDR2 SVGAGI. The CDR3 contains 15 residues. The CDR3 is CASSYSPDKPHRVFF.

This chain uses TRBV7-6 with TRBJ2-3. This CDR3 contains 14 residues. Per the germline V gene, CDR1 is SGHVS and CDR2 is FNYEAQ. The chain's CDR3 is CASSSSDGTDTQYF.

V gene TRBV2 combines with J gene TRBJ2-7; TCRdb's assignment of TRBD1 cannot be checked, as there is no DNA. Per germline, CDR1 SNHLY and CDR2 FYNNEI. The CDR3 extends over 13 amino acids. The CDR3 here is CAVTRDGSYEQYF.

The chain links TRBV15 to TRBJ2-2. The V gene's germline CDR1 is LNHNV and CDR2 YYDKDF (reference sequence). The CDR3 runs 13 residues. The CDR3 sequence is CATSRDHSGELFF.

V is TRBV5-1 and J is TRBJ2-7; with no DNA, the TCRdb D assignment of TRBD1 cannot be verified. Germline CDR1 is SGHRS and CDR2 is YFSETQ. The CDR3 is 13 amino acids. This CDR3 reads CACSSGQAYEQYF.

The chain joins TRBV28 to TRBJ2-5; TCRdb proposes TRBD1, but this gene call is untestable without DNA. The CDR3 totals 14 residues. CDR1 MDHEN and CDR2 SYDVKM come from the germline V gene. CDR3 loop: CASSETGGLKTQYF.

This rearrangement joins TRBV29-1 to TRBJ2-3; TCRdb outputs TRBD2, but without DNA this stays unchecked. The CDR3 totals 14 residues. From germline, CDR1 is SQVTM and CDR2 ANQGSEA. The chain's CDR3 is CSVETLASTDTQYF.

The CDR3 region is CASTRGGVGEQYF. The gene calls are TRBV27 and TRBJ2-7; TCRdb outputs TRBD2, but without DNA this stays unchecked. The CDR3 spans 13 residues. The V gene's germline CDR1 is MNHEY and CDR2 SMNVEV (reference sequence).

The gene calls are TRBV9 and TRBJ1-4; as DNA is missing, the TRBD1 call by TCRdb cannot be tested. This CDR3 is 15 amino acids long. Germline lookup yields CDR1 SGDLS and CDR2 YYNGEE. Here the CDR3 reads CASSVGGITNEKLFF.

V gene TRBV14 combines with J gene TRBJ2-3; the TRBD2 assignment by TCRdb is unverifiable without DNA. The CDR3 contains 20 residues. Germline-derived CDR1 and CDR2 are SGHDN and FVKESK. The CDR3 sequence: CASSALLEAGRVTSTDTQYF.

The rearrangement uses TRBV12-3 or TRBV12-4 and TRBJ2-1; TCRdb picks TRBD2, but there is no DNA to check that call. This CDR3 is 14 amino acids long. This chain's CDR3 is CASRGVASGDEQFF.

The chain uses TRBV25-1 and TRBJ2-4; checking the TCRdb D call of TRBD1 is not possible without DNA. The CDR3 has 19 residues. Germline V gene data show CDR1 as MGHDK and CDR2 as SYGVNS. CDR3 region: CASSGVRDRGKVAKNIQYF.

This chain links TRBV7-9 with TRBJ1-1; TCRdb gives TRBD1 as the D gene, but with no DNA this cannot be confirmed. Per the germline V gene, CDR1 is SEHNR and CDR2 is FQNEAQ (reference sequence). This CDR3 spans 14 amino acids. The CDR3 spells CASSSGLTNTEAFF.

The gene calls are TRBV28 and TRBJ2-5; TCRdb's D call, TRBD1, is unchecked because there is no DNA. Germline assignment: CDR1 MDHEN and CDR2 SYDVKM. This CDR3 has 14 amino acids. The CDR3 protein is CASSPRTGVETQYF.

Here the CDR3 reads CASSWTGAGDTQYF. The chain links TRBV6-5 to TRBJ2-3; with no DNA, the TCRdb D assignment of TRBD1 cannot be verified. Per germline, CDR1 MNHEY and CDR2 SVGAGI. CDR3 size: 14 residues.

The chain is built from TRBV7-6 and TRBJ1-5. The CDR3 sequence is 13 residues long. Germline V gene sequence: CDR1 SGHVS, CDR2 FNYEAQ. The CDR3 spells CASSLATAQPQHF.